A single sample is the source of the 16 T cell receptor beta chains below, sequenced in a study of cytomegalovirus exposure and HLA in healthy donors. The primer mix had 60 Vbeta and 13 Jbeta primers. Some clones are missing from TCRdb's copy, which holds only in-frame ones; the method was immunoSEQ multiplex PCR. Of some 90,000 clones listed, approximately 70% were seen once; the top ten hold 2.5% to 3%. Specimen: PBMCs. These receptors all stem from a middle-aged man in good health and CMV-seronegative.

The chain employs TRBV5-3 and TRBJ1-5, with TRBD1 as a possible D gene (6 bases). TRBV5-3 is filed as an ORF, its function uncertain. Deletions cut 1 base from V and 2 bases from J, with 13 bases between. The CDR3 is made up of 16 amino acids. The CDR3 coding sequence is TGTGCCAGAAGCTTGATAGGACAGATCCGCAATCAGCCCCAGCATTTT. Its protein is CARSLIGQIRNQPQHF.

There are a few counts of this clone. The J gene is TRBJ2-7, the V gene TRBV4-2; 12 bases are a match to TRBD1. V trimming: 0 bases; J trimming: 9 bases; junction bases outside the gene matches: 6. This CDR3 region has 15 residues. Germline V gene data show CDR1 as LGHNA and CDR2 as YNFKEQ. In DNA form, the CDR3 reads TGTGCCAGCAGCCAAGAAGGGACAGGGGGCTATTCGCAGTACTTC. Amino acid sequence: CASSQEGTGGYSQYF.

This clone was observed a few times. The chain has TRBV9 and TRBJ2-2; perhaps TRBD1 as D (6 bases). Germline V CDR1 and CDR2: SGDLS, YYNGEE. V was cut by 2 bases and J by 0 bases, with 20 bases left in between. The length of the CDR3 is 19 residues. CDR3 nucleotides: TGTGCCAGCAGCGTTTTCCTACTACCGGGACAAACGAACACCGGGGAGCTGTTTTTT. Translating gives CASSVFLLPGQTNTGELFF. The whole variable domain, filled in from reference TRBV9 and TRBJ2-2, reads DSGVTQTPKHLITATGQRVTLRCSPRSGDLSVYWYQQSLDQGLQFLIQYYNGEERAKGNILERFSAQQFPDLHSELNLSSLELGDSALYFCASSVFLLPGQTNTGELFFGEGSRLTVL.

The table lists this clone with a few counts. The gene calls are TRBV29-1 and TRBJ2-7, with D tentatively TRBD1 (6 bases). V was pared by 6 bases and J by 3 bases, with 12 bases between. This CDR3 region has 12 residues. Looked up from germline, CDR1 is SQVTM and CDR2 is ANQGSEA. The CDR3 loop reads CSVFGTFYEQYF. The DNA of the CDR3 is TGCAGCGTGTTCGGGACATTCTACGAGCAGTACTTC.

This clone appeared a few times. The DNA of the CDR3 is TGTGCCACCAGCAGAGATCTGCCGAGCGAGCAGTACTTC. Its translation: CATSRDLPSEQYF. The V call is TRBV15, the J call TRBJ2-7; no clear D gene. The germline V and J ends were trimmed by 0 bases and 6 bases, with 9 bases remaining between them. The CDR3 has 13 amino acids. Germline CDR1 LNHNV, CDR2 YYDKDF (reference sequence).

This clone has just a few counts. This chain links TRBV7-2 with TRBJ2-5; 7 bases map to TRBD1. Unmatched junction bases numbered 6, after V lost 3 bases and J lost 5 bases. Germline assignment: CDR1 SGHTA and CDR2 FQGNSA. CDR3 length: 14 residues. The CDR3 DNA sequence: TGTGCCAGCAGCTTTCAGAGGGGGCGGGAGACCCAGTACTTC. Protein product: CASSFQRGRETQYF.

This chain joins TRBV6-5 and TRBJ2-3; D remains ambiguous. Trimming removed 5 bases at V and 4 bases at J, with 13 bases between. Germline loops: CDR1 MNHEY, CDR2 SVGAGI. There are 14 residues in the CDR3. The CDR3 sequence: CASSNFLVSDTQYF. In DNA, the CDR3 is TGTGCCAGCAGTAACTTCCTAGTTTCAGATACGCAGTATTTT.

The chain has TRBV18 and TRBJ2-3, with D uncertain. CDR1 KGHSH and CDR2 LQKENI come from the germline V gene. The CDR3 is 14 amino acids. V lost 0 bases, J lost 1 base, and 5 bases lay in between. This CDR3 reads CASSPPRGTDTQYF. CDR3 bases: TGTGCCAGCTCACCACCTCGGGGCACAGATACGCAGTATTTT.

The V and J genes are TRBV2 and TRBJ2-3; D not resolved. V lost 2 bases and J lost 4, with 10 bases in between. CDR3 size: 14 residues. Germline V lookup: CDR1 SNHLY, CDR2 FYNNEI. CDR3 amino acids: CASSEYNSADTQYF. In DNA form, the CDR3 reads TGTGCCAGCAGTGAATACAATTCTGCAGATACGCAGTATTTT.

This clone showed up just once. The V and J genes are TRBV9 and TRBJ1-4; tentative D call: TRBD1 (6 bases). Trimming took 4 bases from V and 8 from J, leaving 18 bases between them. Germline-derived CDR1 and CDR2 are SGDLS and YYNGEE. This CDR3 spans 15 amino acids. The CDR3 region is CASSQRTTGTEKLFF. The CDR3 coding sequence is TGTGCCAGCAGCCAAAGAACTACAGGGACGGAAAAACTGTTTTTT.

The V gene is TRBV7-9, the J gene TRBJ2-1; TRBD2 agrees at 15 bases. After removal of 2 bases from V and 8 bases from J, the junction contained 7 bases not matched to a gene. Germline V lookup: CDR1 SEHNR, CDR2 FQNEAQ (reference sequence). The CDR3 is 17 residues long. In DNA, the CDR3 is TGTGCCAGCAGCTTAAGAGGGACTAGCGGGAGGATCTATGAGCAGTTCTTC. This translates into CASSLRGTSGRIYEQFF.

The chain couples TRBV6-1 to TRBJ1-1; D gene ambiguous. With 3 bases removed from V and 5 bases from J, the gap between germline ends came to 10 bases. The CDR3 totals 13 residues. Germline V CDR1 and CDR2: MNHNS, SASEGT. DNA of the CDR3: TGTGCCAGCAGTGAGCGGGAGGAGACTGAAGCTTTCTTT. Protein sequence: CASSEREETEAFF.

This rearrangement joins TRBV11-3 to TRBJ2-2, with D tentatively TRBD2 (5 bases). Trimming took 6 bases from V and 1 from J, leaving 6 bases between them. The CDR3 has 13 residues. Germline V gives CDR1 SGHNT, CDR2 YENEEA. The CDR3 region has the DNA TGTGCCAGCAGAGAGGGGAACACCGGGGAGCTGTTTTTT. Residues: CASREGNTGELFF. Full variable domain (outside the CDR3, taken from reference TRBV11-3 and TRBJ2-2): EAGVVQSPRYKIIEKKQPVAFWCNPISGHNTLYWYLQNLGQGPELLIRYENEEAVDDSQLPKDRFSAERLKGVDSTLKIQPAELGDSAVYLCASREGNTGELFFGEGSRLTVL.

CDR3 loop: CASSALHHNEQFF. The CDR3 DNA reads TGTGCCAGCAGTGCACTTCACCACAATGAGCAGTTCTTC. The gene calls are TRBV6-5 and TRBJ2-1, with no clear D. The CDR3 loop spans 13 amino acids. V was trimmed by 5 bases and J by 5 bases, leaving 10 bases between them. Looked up from germline, CDR1 is MNHEY and CDR2 is SVGAGI.

The J gene is TRBJ1-1, the V gene TRBV19; D is unresolved. Germline CDR1 is LNHDA and CDR2 is SQIVND (reference sequence). V lost 4 bases and J 1 base, leaving 13 bases between the germline ends. This CDR3 has 15 residues. CDR3 amino acids: CASSTQAGKNTEAFF. CDR3 nucleotides: TGTGCCAGTAGTACGCAAGCCGGGAAGAACACTGAAGCTTTCTTT.

The chain carries TRBV19 and TRBJ2-5; no clear D. V lost 6 bases and J 4 bases, leaving 15 bases between the germline ends. The CDR3 totals 14 residues. In germline, CDR1 is LNHDA, CDR2 SQIVND (reference sequence). CDR3 residues: CASSPPNRRETQYF. In DNA, the CDR3 is TGTGCCAGTAGCCCCCCGAACAGACGAGAGACCCAGTACTTC.